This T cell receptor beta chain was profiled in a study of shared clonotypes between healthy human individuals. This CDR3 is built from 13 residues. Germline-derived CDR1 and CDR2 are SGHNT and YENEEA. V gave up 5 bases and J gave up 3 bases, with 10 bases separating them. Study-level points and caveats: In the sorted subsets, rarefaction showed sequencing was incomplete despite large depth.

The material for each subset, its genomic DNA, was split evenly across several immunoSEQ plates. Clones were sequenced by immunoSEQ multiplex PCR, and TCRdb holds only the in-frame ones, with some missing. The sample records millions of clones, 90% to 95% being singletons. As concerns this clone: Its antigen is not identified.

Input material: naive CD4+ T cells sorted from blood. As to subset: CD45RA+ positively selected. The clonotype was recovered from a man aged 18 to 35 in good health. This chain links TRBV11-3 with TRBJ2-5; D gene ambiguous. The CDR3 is CASSVLPKETQYF. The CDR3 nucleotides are TGTGCCAGCAGCGTACTGCCGAAAGAGACCCAGTACTTC.